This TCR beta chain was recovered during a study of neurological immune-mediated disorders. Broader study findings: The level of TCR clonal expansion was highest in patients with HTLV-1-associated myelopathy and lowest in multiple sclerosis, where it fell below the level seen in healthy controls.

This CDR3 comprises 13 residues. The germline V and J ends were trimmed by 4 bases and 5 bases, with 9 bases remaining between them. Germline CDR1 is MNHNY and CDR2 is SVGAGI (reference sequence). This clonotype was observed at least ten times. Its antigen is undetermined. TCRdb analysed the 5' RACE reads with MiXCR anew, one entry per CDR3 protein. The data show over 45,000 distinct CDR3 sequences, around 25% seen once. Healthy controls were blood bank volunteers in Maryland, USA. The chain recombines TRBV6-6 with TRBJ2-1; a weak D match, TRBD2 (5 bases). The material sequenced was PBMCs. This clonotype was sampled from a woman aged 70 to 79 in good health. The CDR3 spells CASSFDYNNEQFF. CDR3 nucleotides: TGTGCCAGCAGTTTCGACTACAACAATGAGCAGTTCTTC.